What follows are 14 T cell receptor beta chains derived from one specimen sequenced in a study of cytomegalovirus exposure and HLA in healthy donors. The PCR contained 60 Vbeta and 13 Jbeta primers. Sequencing was performed with immunoSEQ multiplex PCR; in TCRdb, only in-frame clones are kept and a portion is missing. The sample holds under 200,000 clones; approximately 85% are singletons and the top ten take about 9.3%. Sequencing was carried out using PBMCs. The receptors stem from a man between 18 and 35 years old in good health and CMV-seropositive.

This clone is a singleton in its sample. This chain uses TRBV18 with TRBJ1-1; 9 bases line up with TRBD1. The CDR3 totals 16 residues. The germline gives CDR1 KGHSH, CDR2 LQKENI. The junction had 8 bases not matched to a gene; V was cut back by 2 bases and J by 4 bases. CDR3 sequence: CASSPRRTGEGTEAFF. The CDR3 coding sequence is TGTGCCAGCTCACCAAGGCGGACAGGGGAAGGCACTGAAGCTTTCTTT. The full variable domain, with the rest looked up from reference TRBV18 and TRBJ1-1, is NAGVMQNPRHLVRRRGQEARLRCSPMKGHSHVYWYRQLPEEGLKFMVYLQKENIIDESGMPKERFSAEFPKEGPSILRIQQVVRGDSAAYFCASSPRRTGEGTEAFFGQGTRLTVV.

The chain links TRBV6-1 to TRBJ2-7; 7 bases are shared with TRBD1. The length of the CDR3 is 14 residues. V was clipped by 6 bases and J by 3 bases; unmatched bases: 8. Germline assignment: CDR1 MNHNS and CDR2 SASEGT. CDR3 region: CASRGRDSNYEQYF. In nucleotides, the CDR3 is TGTGCCAGCAGAGGCCGGGACAGCAACTACGAGCAGTACTTC.

The chain is built from TRBV6-5 and TRBJ1-3; 11 bases line up with TRBD1. The CDR3 runs 16 residues. The V gene end was trimmed by 0 bases and the J gene end by 4 bases; junction bases not matched to a gene: 2. Germline V gene sequence: CDR1 MNHEY, CDR2 SVGAGI. CDR3 nucleotides: TGTGCCAGCAGTTACTCCCGGACAGGGGGCGGAAACACCATATATTTT. Protein: CASSYSRTGGGNTIYF.

CDR3 loop: CASSPRWQGNTIYF. CDR3 nucleotides: TGTGCCAGCAGCCCGCGGTGGCAGGGAAACACCATATATTTT. This chain uses TRBV14 with TRBJ1-3; no clear D gene. The CDR3 extends over 14 amino acids. Germline V gives CDR1 SGHDN, CDR2 FVKESK. With 4 bases removed from V and 4 bases from J, the gap between germline ends came to 11 bases.

This clone has only one observation. This chain uses TRBV12-5 with TRBJ1-3, with TRBD1 matching over 7 bases. CDR3 size: 16 residues. CDR1 is LGHNT, CDR2 FRNRAP, per germline. V was clipped by 3 bases and J by 3 bases; unmatched bases: 8. The CDR3 DNA is TGTGCTAGTGGTTTTTTCCAGACAGGGAGTGGAAACACCATATATTTT. Translated: CASGFFQTGSGNTIYF. The full variable domain, in which reference TRBV12-5 and TRBJ1-3 provide the parts outside the CDR3, is DARVTQTPRHKVTEMGQEVTMRCQPILGHNTVFWYRQTMMQGLELLAYFRNRAPLDDSGMPKDRFSAEMPDATLATLKIQPSEPRDSAVYFCASGFFQTGSGNTIYFGEGSWLTVV.

The chain recombines TRBV30 with TRBJ1-2; 8 bases are a match to TRBD1. The CDR3 is 14 amino acids. Germline-derived CDR1 and CDR2 are GTSNPN and SVGIG (reference sequence). With V trimmed by 2 bases and J by 4 bases, 6 bases remained unmatched. CDR3 in amino acids: CAWSNRGSGYGYTF. DNA for the CDR3: TGTGCCTGGAGTAACAGGGGGAGCGGCTATGGCTACACCTTC.

The gene calls are TRBV4-1 and TRBJ2-1; 7 positions agree with TRBD2. Per germline, CDR1 MGHRA and CDR2 YSYEKL. The J segment lost 2 bases and the V segment lost 9 bases, leaving 4 bases of the junction unmatched. CDR3 size: 13 residues. The CDR3: CASWGGTYNEQFF. The CDR3 nucleotides read TGCGCCAGTTGGGGAGGGACCTACAATGAGCAGTTCTTC.

The CDR3 spells CASRGAGDGYTF. DNA of the CDR3: TGTGCCAGTCGGGGTGCGGGGGATGGCTACACCTTC. The chain combines TRBV11-2 with TRBJ1-2, with a weak D call TRBD1 (5 bases). Trimming left V 9 bases short and J 6 bases short, with 14 bases between. This CDR3 has 12 residues. CDR1 and CDR2 (germline): SGHAT, FQNNGV.

The CDR3 sequence: CAITPGGGGNTIYF. Here the CDR3 DNA reads TGTGCCATCACCCCGGGGGGTGGTGGAAACACCATATATTTT. The rearrangement links TRBV10-3 to TRBJ1-3; weak D call: TRBD1 (5 bases). The germline V gene has CDR1 ENHRY and CDR2 SYGVKD. The CDR3 runs to 14 residues. Deletions cut 7 bases from V and 3 bases from J, with 13 bases between.

The chain has TRBV9 and TRBJ2-1, with 7 bases identical to TRBD2. The CDR3 extends over 17 amino acids. Germline CDR1 is SGDLS and CDR2 is YYNGEE. J was trimmed by 0 bases and V by 0 bases; bases with no gene match: 6. CDR3 protein: CASSVAGGVPSYNEQFF. CDR3 DNA sequence: TGTGCCAGCAGCGTAGCTGGGGGGGTCCCCTCCTACAATGAGCAGTTCTTC.

This clone was seen a single time. The chain carries TRBV9 and TRBJ2-5; 10 positions agree with TRBD2. The J segment lost 6 bases and the V segment lost 10 bases, leaving 12 bases of the junction unmatched. CDR3 size: 14 residues. CDR1 and CDR2 (germline): SGDLS, YYNGEE. The CDR3 bases are TGTGCCTCCGACGAGCGGGGGGGCGGAAAGACCCAGTACTTC. It codes for CASDERGGGKTQYF.

V usage is TRBV6-5 and J usage is TRBJ1-2; D perhaps matches TRBD1 (6 bases). Trimming left V 5 bases short and J 5 bases short, with 12 bases between. Per the germline V gene, CDR1 is MNHEY and CDR2 is SVGAGI. CDR3 length: 13 amino acids. The CDR3 nucleotides are TGTGCCAGCAGTCGACAGGAAGAGTATGGCTACACCTTC. It yields the protein CASSRQEEYGYTF.

The V gene is TRBV5-1, the J gene TRBJ1-2, with D possibly matching TRBD1 (6 bases). The ends were cut back, 0 bases at V and 7 bases at J, with 13 bases in the middle. The CDR3 is 14 residues long. Germline assignment: CDR1 SGHRS and CDR2 YFSETQ. The CDR3 DNA reads as TGCGCCAGCAGCTTGGTTGGCAGGGGTGGTGGCTACACCTTC. This gives the protein CASSLVGRGGGYTF.

The rearrangement links TRBV7-9 to TRBJ1-2; no firm D call. Germline loops: CDR1 SEHNR, CDR2 FQNEAQ (reference sequence). CDR3 length: 19 amino acids. Trimming stripped 2 bases from V and 6 bases from J, with 28 bases between. CDR3 region: CASSLSLGLGGPDRDGYTF. CDR3 coding DNA: TGTGCCAGCAGCTTATCATTGGGTCTGGGAGGGCCTGATCGGGATGGCTACACCTTC.